The clone carrying this T cell receptor beta chain was recorded at least ten times. Its antigen is unidentified. This record belongs to a study of glioma-infiltrating T cells. The wider study: Presurgical dexamethasone in glioma patients lasted six or fewer days. About 1 million peripheral T cells were targeted at 4.5- to 10-fold coverage.

The CDR3 is 13 amino acids. Germline CDR1 MDHEN, CDR2 SYDVKM. V was trimmed by 10 bases and J by 0 bases, leaving 10 bases between them. Using RNA template, CDR3s of TCR alpha and beta were amplified with iRepertoire arm-PCR. TCRdb re-called the multiplex PCR reads with MiXCR, one entry per CDR3 protein. The sample shows fewer than 500,000 distinct CDR3 sequences, 35% to 45% of them seen only once. Broader study findings: Tissue-blood divergence was below expectation in non-neoplastic patients, above in gliomas. Patients with low tissue-blood divergence carried a signature set of shared blood CDR3 motifs.

The sequenced material came from glioma tissue, nonneoplastic brain tissue, or PBMCs (not recorded which). The gene calls are TRBV28 and TRBJ2-1, with D tentatively TRBD2 (5 bases). The source of this sequence is a human donor with low-grade glioma or glioblastoma, undergoing nonglioma brain surgery, or in good health (not recorded which). The CDR3 protein is CATIASSYNEQFF. In DNA form, the CDR3 reads TGTGCCACCATAGCGAGCTCCTACAATGAGCAGTTCTTC.